The next 31 T cell receptor beta chains were all read from a single sample in a study of Ad26.COV2.S vaccination and SARS-CoV-2 variants. As to treatment: roughly 19 received Ad26.COV2.S at low or high dose, single or two shots; about 5 received placebo; per-sample allocation not given. Vaccine and placebo recipients were sampled on day 63 after the first injection. Method: immunoSEQ multiplex PCR; TCRdb's copy keeps in-frame clones and lacks some. The sample has around 300,000 clones; around 89% are singletons. The sample in question was peripheral blood, obtained in a trial of Ad26.COV2.S vaccine versus placebo. The receptors derive from a person aged 18 to 65 who received the Ad26.COV2.S COVID-19 vaccine or a placebo.

The V call is TRBV5-6, the J call TRBJ2-5; 10 positions match TRBD1. Per germline, CDR1 SGHDT and CDR2 YYEEEE. Losses at the gene ends were 6 bases for V and 4 bases for J; bases not matched to a gene: 6. The CDR3 is made up of 14 amino acids. CDR3 residues: CASNRQGAPETQYF. In DNA form, the CDR3 reads TGTGCCAGCAACCGACAGGGGGCGCCAGAGACCCAGTACTTC.

The gene calls are TRBV15 and TRBJ2-7; maybe TRBD1 (6 bases). V was trimmed by 0 bases and J by 5 bases, leaving 14 bases between them. This CDR3 is 15 amino acids long. Germline CDR1 and CDR2: LNHNV and YYDKDF (reference sequence). CDR3 loop: CATSRDWDTEHEQYF. The CDR3 nucleotides read TGTGCCACCAGCAGAGATTGGGACACTGAACACGAGCAGTACTTC.

The rearrangement links TRBV5-6 to TRBJ2-2; TRBD1 is a possible D gene (5 bases). The ends were cut back, 6 bases at V and 7 bases at J, with 10 bases in the middle. CDR1 is SGHDT, CDR2 YYEEEE, per germline. This CDR3 is built from 12 residues. As DNA, the CDR3 is TGTGCCAGCACCACAGGAATCGGGGAGCTGTTTTTT. Translation gives CASTTGIGELFF.

The chain carries TRBV27 and TRBJ1-5; possible D gene TRBD1, 6 bases. Trimming cost V 6 bases and J 5 bases, with 11 bases left between them. Germline V lookup: CDR1 MNHEY, CDR2 SMNVEV (reference sequence). This CDR3 is built from 13 residues. The CDR3 region has the DNA TGTGCCAGCAGGATGGACAGTTATCAGCCCCAGCATTTT. It translates to CASRMDSYQPQHF.

A single count supports this clone. This chain joins TRBV24-1 and TRBJ2-3; perhaps TRBD2 as D (5 bases). V was pared by 4 bases and J by 4 bases, with 8 bases between. The CDR3 is 13 amino acids. The germline V gene has CDR1 KGHDR and CDR2 SFDVKD. CDR3 region: CATSDAGADTQYF. The CDR3, as DNA: TGTGCCACCAGTGACGCGGGCGCAGATACGCAGTATTTT.

The chain joins TRBV2 to TRBJ2-7; perhaps TRBD1 as D (6 bases). The CDR3 sequence is 14 residues long. With 8 bases removed from V and 5 bases from J, the gap between germline ends came to 19 bases. Germline CDR1 is SNHLY and CDR2 is FYNNEI. The chain's CDR3 is CASSHGAGVDEQYF. The CDR3, as DNA: TGTGCCAGCTCCCACGGGGCAGGGGTAGACGAGCAGTACTTC.

This chain links TRBV18 with TRBJ2-5, with TRBD1 identical over 7 bases. Trimming removed 4 bases from V and 1 base from J; junction bases left unmatched: 9. The germline V gene encodes CDR1 KGHSH and CDR2 LQKENI. This CDR3 contains 16 residues. The CDR3 DNA reads TGTGCCAGCTCACACCGACAGGGTTTGGGCCAAGAGACCCAGTACTTC. Protein: CASSHRQGLGQETQYF.

V gene TRBV5-1 combines with J gene TRBJ2-1; perhaps D is TRBD1 or TRBD2 (5 bases each). Germline V gives CDR1 SGHRS, CDR2 YFSETQ. V was pared by 3 bases and J by 0 bases, with 13 bases between. This CDR3 spans 16 amino acids. The DNA for the CDR3 is TGCGCCAGCAGCTCCTCGGCAGGGAGCTCCTACAATGAGCAGTTCTTC. This encodes CASSSSAGSSYNEQFF.

This clone appeared a few times. The chain is built from TRBV6-5 and TRBJ1-6; D gene uncertain. The CDR3 is made up of 13 amino acids. V was cut by 6 bases and J by 1 base, with 4 bases left in between. Germline CDR1 reads MNHEY; CDR2 reads SVGAGI. The CDR3 nucleotides read TGTGCCAGCAGACTATCCTATAATTCACCCCTCCACTTT. It is translated as CASRLSYNSPLHF.

The sample holds one count of this clone. The V and J genes are TRBV28 and TRBJ2-7; 10 nucleotides line up with TRBD2. J gave up 4 bases and V 5 bases, and 11 bases lay outside the gene matches. The CDR3 is 16 residues long. Germline V CDR1 and CDR2: MDHEN, SYDVKM. The CDR3 sequence: CASSARLAGSSYEQYF. As DNA, the CDR3 is TGTGCCAGCAGTGCACGACTAGCGGGTTCATCATACGAGCAGTACTTC.

The V and J genes are TRBV7-9 and TRBJ1-2; no firm D call. The CDR3 is made up of 14 amino acids. The germline V and J ends were trimmed by 0 bases and 2 bases, with 7 bases remaining between them. The germline V gene has CDR1 SEHNR and CDR2 FQNEAQ (reference sequence). CDR3 DNA sequence: TGTGCCAGCAGCTTAGCCGATCCCAACTATGGCTACACCTTC. This codes for CASSLADPNYGYTF.

The V call is TRBV2, the J call TRBJ2-1; 7 nucleotides match TRBD2. J lost 7 bases, V lost 11 bases, and 11 bases had no gene match. Looked up from germline, CDR1 is SNHLY and CDR2 is FYNNEI. CDR3 length equals 13 residues. CDR3 coding DNA: TGTGCCTCCCGAGCGGGAAGGATAAATGAGCAGTTCTTC. Its protein is CASRAGRINEQFF. The full variable domain, with the rest looked up from reference TRBV2 and TRBJ2-1, is EPEVTQTPSHQVTQMGQEVILRCVPISNHLYFYWYRQILGQKVEFLVSFYNNEISEKSEIFDDQFSVERPDGSNFTLKIRSTKLEDSAMYFCASRAGRINEQFFGPGTRLTVL.

The chain recombines TRBV19 with TRBJ2-2, with D unclear. The CDR3 is made up of 15 amino acids. Trimming took 5 bases from V and 3 from J, leaving 13 bases between them. Germline V gives CDR1 LNHDA, CDR2 SQIVND (reference sequence). The DNA of the CDR3 is TGTGCCAGTAGTTTGTCAGGACGCGACACCGGGGAGCTGTTTTTT. The encoded protein is CASSLSGRDTGELFF.

The J gene is TRBJ2-1, the V gene TRBV29-1, with TRBD1 as a possible D gene (5 bases). CDR1 is SQVTM, CDR2 ANQGSEA, per germline. Trimming took 0 bases from V and 0 from J, leaving 15 bases between them. The CDR3 extends over 17 amino acids. The CDR3 DNA reads TGCAGCGTTGAAGATCTTCAGGCTGACAGCTCCTACAATGAGCAGTTCTTC. It translates to CSVEDLQADSSYNEQFF.

The chain joins TRBV19 to TRBJ2-1; D is possibly TRBD1 or TRBD2 (6 bases each). Deletions cut 0 bases from V and 9 bases from J, with 12 bases between. CDR1 and CDR2 (germline): LNHDA, SQIVND (reference sequence). This CDR3 spans 14 amino acids. The CDR3 loop reads CASSIDTGAGEQFF. The CDR3 nucleotides are TGTGCCAGTAGTATAGACACGGGGGCAGGTGAGCAGTTCTTC. The complete variable domain, with remaining parts taken from reference TRBV19 and TRBJ2-1, reads DGGITQSPKYLFRKEGQNVTLSCEQNLNHDAMYWYRQDPGQGLRLIYYSQIVNDFQKGDIAEGYSVSREKKESFPLTVTSAQKNPTAFYLCASSIDTGAGEQFFGPGTRLTVL.

The V and J genes are TRBV11-2 and TRBJ2-2, with 8 bases aligning to TRBD2. Germline CDR1 and CDR2: SGHAT and FQNNGV. This CDR3 has 15 amino acids. V gave up 5 bases and J gave up 1 base; unmatched junction bases: 3. DNA of the CDR3: TGTGCCAGCAGCCCCCTAGCGGGGAACACCGGGGAGCTGTTTTTT. Translated, it gives CASSPLAGNTGELFF.

The chain uses TRBV28 and TRBJ2-7; no reliable D call. CDR1 is MDHEN, CDR2 SYDVKM, per germline. V lost 2 bases and J 7 bases, leaving 9 bases between the germline ends. The CDR3 totals 12 residues. CDR3 sequence: CASSLGVGEQYF. The CDR3 region has the DNA TGTGCCAGCAGTTTAGGGGTGGGGGAGCAGTACTTC.

This chain links TRBV19 with TRBJ2-7, with 12 positions matching TRBD1. There are 15 residues in the CDR3. Germline assignment: CDR1 LNHDA and CDR2 SQIVND (reference sequence). V gave up 10 bases and J gave up 4 bases; unmatched junction bases: 11. Here the CDR3 DNA reads TGTGCCACCACCTCCGGGACAGGGGGCAGTTACGAGCAGTACTTC. Amino acids: CATTSGTGGSYEQYF.

The chain is built from TRBV4-3 and TRBJ1-6; TRBD1 matches 9 bases. The CDR3 loop spans 18 amino acids. Germline V CDR1 and CDR2: LGHNA, YSLEER. V was clipped by 3 bases and J by 8 bases; unmatched bases: 14. CDR3 nucleotide sequence: TGCGCCAGCAGCCAGATCCTTACTGGGAGACAGGGGGATTCACCCCTCCACTTT. Protein: CASSQILTGRQGDSPLHF.

This clone was found a few times. V usage is TRBV9 and J usage is TRBJ2-2; 8 bases fit TRBD2. The ends lost 7 bases at V and 6 bases at J; junction bases unmatched: 14. Germline loops: CDR1 SGDLS, CDR2 YYNGEE. The CDR3 sequence is 16 residues long. The DNA for the CDR3 is TGTGCCAGCGCGCCCACCGGGACTAGATATGCCGGGGAGCTGTTTTTT. Protein product: CASAPTGTRYAGELFF.

This clone showed up just once. This sequence joins TRBV19 and TRBJ1-1; 7 bases align to TRBD1. V trimming: 4 bases; J trimming: 0 bases; junction bases outside the gene matches: 5. This CDR3 has 15 amino acids. Germline V gives CDR1 LNHDA, CDR2 SQIVND (reference sequence). CDR3 residues: CASSNRGLMNTEAFF. The CDR3 DNA is TGTGCCAGTAGTAACAGGGGTTTGATGAACACTGAAGCTTTCTTT.

The chain joins TRBV7-3 to TRBJ1-1; TRBD1 matches at 9 bases. Unmatched junction bases numbered 11, after V lost 2 bases and J lost 1 base. CDR1 and CDR2 (germline): SGHTA, FQGTGA. The CDR3 loop spans 18 amino acids. The CDR3 nucleotides read TGTGCCAGCAGCTTACAACCCCTCTCGACAGGGGGGAACACTGAAGCTTTCTTT. This translates into CASSLQPLSTGGNTEAFF.

Of note for this clone: The same CDR3 is also encoded by other DNA sequences in this sample. V usage is TRBV2 and J usage is TRBJ1-4; D is possibly TRBD1 (6 bases). Trimming took off 3 bases at V and 5 bases at J, with 10 bases between the two ends. CDR3 length: 14 residues. The germline gives CDR1 SNHLY, CDR2 FYNNEI. CDR3 DNA sequence: TGTGCCAGCAGTGAGGGGCAGGGGAATGAAAAACTGTTTTTT. Translation: CASSEGQGNEKLFF.

Concerning this clone itself: Other DNA sequences within the sample encode an identical CDR3. The chain employs TRBV18 and TRBJ2-7; D may be TRBD1 (5 bases). V was pared by 3 bases and J by 3 bases, with 9 bases between. The V gene's germline CDR1 is KGHSH and CDR2 LQKENI. The CDR3 contains 13 residues. In nucleotides, the CDR3 is TGTGCCAGCTCACCCGACAGAGACTACGAGCAGTACTTC. This codes for CASSPDRDYEQYF.

This chain connects TRBV5-1 to TRBJ1-2, with TRBD1 as a possible D gene (5 bases). V gave up 3 bases and J gave up 6 bases, with 12 bases separating them. The CDR3 loop spans 13 amino acids. CDR1 and CDR2 (germline): SGHRS, YFSETQ. This CDR3 reads CASSSLGENGYTF. The CDR3 DNA sequence: TGCGCCAGCAGCTCTTTAGGGGAGAATGGCTACACCTTC.

The chain links TRBV12-3 or TRBV12-4 to TRBJ1-2; 7 bases match TRBD1. This CDR3 comprises 13 residues. With 6 bases clipped from V and 5 bases from J, the junction kept 6 bases outside the gene matches. CDR3 region: CASRLQGVYGYTF. CDR3 DNA sequence: TGTGCCAGCAGACTCCAGGGGGTGTATGGCTACACCTTC.

The CDR3 is CASSFFSNTGELFF. The CDR3 region has the DNA TGCGCCAGCAGCTTCTTCTCGAACACCGGGGAGCTGTTTTTT. The genes are TRBV5-1 and TRBJ2-2; D not resolved. The V end was cut by 2 bases, the J end by 0 bases, with 5 bases between. The CDR3 sequence is 14 residues long. Per the germline V gene, CDR1 is SGHRS and CDR2 is YFSETQ. The full variable domain, its missing parts supplied by reference TRBV5-1 and TRBJ2-2, is KAGVTQTPRYLIKTRGQQVTLSCSPISGHRSVSWYQQTPGQGLQFLFEYFSETQRNKGNFPGRFSGRQFSNSRSEMNVSTLELGDSALYLCASSFFSNTGELFFGEGSRLTVL.

V gene TRBV11-2 combines with J gene TRBJ2-1; 10 bases fit TRBD2. Germline CDR1 SGHAT, CDR2 FQNNGV. The CDR3 runs to 15 residues. Trimming took 7 bases from V and 6 from J; bases not matched to a gene: 9. The CDR3 is CASTQWIAGGNEQFF. The CDR3 DNA is TGTGCCAGCACCCAGTGGATAGCGGGGGGCAATGAGCAGTTCTTC.

The chain is built from TRBV18 and TRBJ1-5; 8 positions match TRBD1. With 2 bases clipped from V and 12 bases from J, the junction kept 12 bases outside the gene matches. This CDR3 is built from 15 residues. CDR1 is KGHSH, CDR2 LQKENI, per germline. Written as DNA, the CDR3 is TGTGCCAGCTCACCAGGAGGACAGGGATTAGGCCTCCAGCATTTT. Translated, it gives CASSPGGQGLGLQHF.

The rearrangement links TRBV3-1 (or the pseudogene TRBV3-2) to TRBJ2-2, with 8 bases that match TRBD2. The trim removed 4 bases at V and 1 base at J, leaving 8 bases unmatched. Germline lookup yields CDR1 LGHDT and CDR2 YNNKEL (reference sequence). This CDR3 region has 17 residues. The CDR3 region is CASSLKLLAGNTGELFF. The CDR3 DNA reads TGTGCCAGCAGCCTCAAGCTCCTAGCGGGGAACACCGGGGAGCTGTTTTTT.

This chain joins TRBV24-1 and TRBJ2-7, with 7 bases aligning to TRBD1. CDR3 size: 14 residues. The germline V gene encodes CDR1 KGHDR and CDR2 SFDVKD. The ends lost 4 bases at V and 9 bases at J; junction bases unmatched: 11. CDR3: CATSDPRQGFRQYF. CDR3 DNA: TGTGCCACCAGTGACCCCCGACAGGGTTTTAGGCAGTACTTC.